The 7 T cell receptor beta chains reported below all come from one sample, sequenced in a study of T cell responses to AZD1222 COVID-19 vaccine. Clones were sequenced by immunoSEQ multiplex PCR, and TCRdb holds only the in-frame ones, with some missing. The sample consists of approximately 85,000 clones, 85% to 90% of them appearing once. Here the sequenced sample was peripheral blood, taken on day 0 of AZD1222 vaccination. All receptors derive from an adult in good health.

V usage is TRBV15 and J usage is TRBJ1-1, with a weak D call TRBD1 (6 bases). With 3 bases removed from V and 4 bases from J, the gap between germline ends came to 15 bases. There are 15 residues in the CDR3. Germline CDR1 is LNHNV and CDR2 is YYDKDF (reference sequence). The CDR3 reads CATSRPGGPPTEAFF. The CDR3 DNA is TGTGCCACCAGCAGGCCCGGGGGGCCGCCCACTGAAGCTTTCTTT.

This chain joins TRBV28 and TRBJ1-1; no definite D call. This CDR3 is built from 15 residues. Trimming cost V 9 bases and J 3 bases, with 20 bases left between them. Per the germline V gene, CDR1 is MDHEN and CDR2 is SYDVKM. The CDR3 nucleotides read TGTGCCAGTTGGCCCCCGGGCGGCCGGTACACTGAAGCTTTCTTT. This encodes CASWPPGGRYTEAFF.

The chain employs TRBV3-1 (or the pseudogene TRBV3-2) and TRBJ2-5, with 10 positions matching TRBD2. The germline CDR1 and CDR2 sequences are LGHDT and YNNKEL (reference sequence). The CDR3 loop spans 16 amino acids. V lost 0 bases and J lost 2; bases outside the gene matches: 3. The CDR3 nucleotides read TGTGCCAGCAGCCAAGATATAGCGGGGGGACAAGAGACCCAGTACTTC. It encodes CASSQDIAGGQETQYF.

The CDR3 here is CASSWQGGNTEAFF. The CDR3 region has the DNA TGTGCCAGCAGCTGGCAGGGTGGGAACACTGAAGCTTTCTTT. The chain recombines TRBV5-6 with TRBJ1-1; perhaps TRBD1 as D (5 bases). The V and J ends lost 3 bases and 1 base respectively, with 10 bases between them. The CDR3 consists of 14 residues. The V gene's germline CDR1 is SGHDT and CDR2 YYEEEE.

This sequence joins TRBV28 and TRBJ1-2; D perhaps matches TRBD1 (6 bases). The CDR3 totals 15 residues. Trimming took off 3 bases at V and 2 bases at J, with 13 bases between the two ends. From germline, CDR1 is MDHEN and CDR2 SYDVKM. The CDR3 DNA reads TGTGCCAGCAGTTTGTTTTCAGGGGCCAACTATGGCTACACCTTC. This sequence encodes CASSLFSGANYGYTF.

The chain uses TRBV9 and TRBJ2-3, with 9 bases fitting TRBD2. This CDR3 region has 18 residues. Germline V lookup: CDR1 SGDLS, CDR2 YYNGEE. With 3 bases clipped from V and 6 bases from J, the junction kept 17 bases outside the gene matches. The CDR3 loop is CASSAWGAGAGGQDTQYF. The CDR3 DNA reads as TGTGCCAGCAGCGCGTGGGGTGCTGGTGCGGGGGGGCAGGATACGCAGTATTTT.

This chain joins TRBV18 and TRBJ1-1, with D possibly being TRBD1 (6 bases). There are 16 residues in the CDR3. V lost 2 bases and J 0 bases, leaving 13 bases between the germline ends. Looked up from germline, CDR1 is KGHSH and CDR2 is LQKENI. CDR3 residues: CASSPTRGQVNTEAFF. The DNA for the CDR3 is TGTGCCAGCTCACCAACTCGGGGGCAGGTGAACACTGAAGCTTTCTTT.